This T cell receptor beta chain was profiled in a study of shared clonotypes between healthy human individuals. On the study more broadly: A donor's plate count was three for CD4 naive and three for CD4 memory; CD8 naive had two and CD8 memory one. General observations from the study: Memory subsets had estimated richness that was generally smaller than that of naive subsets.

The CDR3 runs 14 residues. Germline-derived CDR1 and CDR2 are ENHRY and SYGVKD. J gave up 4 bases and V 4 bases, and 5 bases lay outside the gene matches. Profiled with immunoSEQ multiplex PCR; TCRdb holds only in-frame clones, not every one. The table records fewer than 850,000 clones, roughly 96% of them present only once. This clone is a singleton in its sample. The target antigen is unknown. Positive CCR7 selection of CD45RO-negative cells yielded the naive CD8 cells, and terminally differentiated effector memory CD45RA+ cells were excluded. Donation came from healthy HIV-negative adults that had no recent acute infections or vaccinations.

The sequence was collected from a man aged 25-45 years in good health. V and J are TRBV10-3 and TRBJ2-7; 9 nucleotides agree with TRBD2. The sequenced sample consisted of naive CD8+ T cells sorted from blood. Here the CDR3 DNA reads TGTGCCATCAGTGTACCGGGACTAGCTTACGAGCAGTACTTC. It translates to CAISVPGLAYEQYF.